The clone carrying this T cell receptor (beta chain) appeared once. Its antigen is unknown. The CDR3 sequence is 15 residues long. Germline V CDR1 and CDR2: SQVTM, ANQGSEA. The data were obtained in a study of cytomegalovirus exposure and HLA in healthy donors. For the study at large: Unique TCRs numbering around 80 million, obtained from HLA-typed donors, made up an early data release. When roughly 420 donors were genotyped, more than 70% of them were found to fall in the Caucasian-associated ancestry cluster. Study results and limitations: TCR beta chains associated with HLA were, in a later analysis, more clonally expanded than equally common others.

The PCR ran on 60 Vbeta and 13 Jbeta primers. Here immunoSEQ multiplex PCR was the method, and the copy in TCRdb shows in-frame clones only, minus some. The profile covers fewer than 110,000 clones, with approximately 79% appearing a single time and approximately 14% taken by the ten largest. The sequenced sample was PBMCs. The J gene is TRBJ1-1, the V gene TRBV29-1; 9 nucleotides agree with TRBD1. This sequence originates from a woman aged 35 to 49 in good health and CMV-seropositive. The DNA of the CDR3 is TGCAGTTACGCAGGTCCCGGGACAGGGCTTTCTGAAGCTTTCTTT. Amino acid sequence: CSYAGPGTGLSEAFF.